This T cell receptor (beta chain) derives from a study of shared clonotypes between healthy human individuals. Turning to this clone: Its target is unknown.

Data came from immunoSEQ multiplex PCR; TCRdb stores just in-frame clones and leaves some out. The sample lists roughly 520,000 clones, 90% to 97% occurring once. The V gene lost 2 bases and the J gene lost 5 bases, with 13 bases spanning the gap. This CDR3 has 14 residues. Germline values: CDR1 WSHSY, CDR2 SAAADI. A CD45RA+ naive subset and a CD45RA-negative memory subset were split from CD4+ cells. Whole-study results and caveats: Generation probabilities were higher for clonotypes shared across all four sorted-subset donors than for unshared ones. Roughly 4.7% was the fraction of naive CD4 clonotypes found shared across several donors.

This receptor was obtained from a woman aged 25 to 45 in good health. The genes are TRBV10-2 and TRBJ2-7, with D perhaps being TRBD1 or TRBD2 (6 bases each). The sample consisted of naive CD4+ T cells sorted from blood. Subset noted: CD45RA+ positively selected. CDR3 DNA: TGCGCCAGCAGTGAGAGGAGGGGGTCCGACGAGCAGTACTTC. It translates to CASSERRGSDEQYF.